Only one count was recorded for the clone carrying this T cell receptor beta chain. Its specificity is not known. This entry comes from a study of beta chain features in type 1 diabetes. General study results and limits: The naive, central memory and Treg TCRB repertoires showed an apparent similarity that was greater among patients than among healthy donors. Researchers report that Type 1 diabetes patients had moderately but significantly shorter TCRB CDR3s across all four CD4+ subsets.

The J segment lost 2 bases and the V segment lost 4 bases, leaving 0 bases of the junction unmatched. Germline CDR1 is KGHSH and CDR2 is LQKENI. The CDR3 is 14 amino acids. Reverse transcription of all isolated RNA meant that expressed TCRB transcripts were sequenced. Naive, central memory and regulatory T cell samples produced a mean of about 4 million reads. Produced via immunoSEQ multiplex PCR; TCRdb's table is partial and in-frame only. The sample lists 970,000 or so clones; roughly 16% were seen once. CD4+ naive, central memory, regulatory and stem cell-like memory cells were sorted via CD45RO/CCR7/CD25/CD127/CD95/CD27.

Sequencing was carried out using naive CD4+ T cells from blood. The V call is TRBV18, the J call TRBJ2-1, with 9 nucleotides matching TRBD1. The receptor's source is a young woman in good health. The CDR3 nucleotides are TGTGCCAGCTCACGACAGGGGGCCTACAATGAGCAGTTCTTC. Translated, it gives CASSRQGAYNEQFF.